The source of this T cell receptor beta chain is a study of OX40 agonist ivuxolimab in advanced cancers. Across the study: An anti-OX40 (CD134) antibody with agonistic activity, ivuxolimab, was administered to patients. Earlier treatment with anti-PD-1, anti-PD-L1 or anti-CTLA-4 was permitted, and roughly 40% had received some.

Data came from immunoSEQ multiplex PCR; TCRdb stores just in-frame clones and leaves some out. This sample carries 35,000 to 40,000 clones, 88% of them seen once, and the ten largest clones take around 12%. Study-wide results and limits: More expanded clones were seen, on average, in CD8+ T cells than in CD4+.

Baseline was the first blood sampling point, followed by cycle 4 day 1 and cycle 7 day 1. Concerning this clone itself: The target antigen is unknown.

The source of this sequence is an adult with an advanced solid tumor such as melanoma, head and neck, liver or kidney cancer. The sequenced sample was CD4+ or CD8+ T cells sorted from blood, obtained in a trial of the OX40 agonist ivuxolimab.

The CDR3 spells CASSLFRTGGYTF. The CDR3 DNA follows: TGTGCCAGCAGTCTATTCCGGACAGGCGGCTACACCTTC. V is TRBV6-8 and J is TRBJ1-2; 7 bases line up with TRBD1. Germline CDR1 is MNHGY and CDR2 is SAAAGT. V lost 5 bases to trimming and J lost 8 bases; unmatched junction nucleotides: 8. There are 13 residues in the CDR3.